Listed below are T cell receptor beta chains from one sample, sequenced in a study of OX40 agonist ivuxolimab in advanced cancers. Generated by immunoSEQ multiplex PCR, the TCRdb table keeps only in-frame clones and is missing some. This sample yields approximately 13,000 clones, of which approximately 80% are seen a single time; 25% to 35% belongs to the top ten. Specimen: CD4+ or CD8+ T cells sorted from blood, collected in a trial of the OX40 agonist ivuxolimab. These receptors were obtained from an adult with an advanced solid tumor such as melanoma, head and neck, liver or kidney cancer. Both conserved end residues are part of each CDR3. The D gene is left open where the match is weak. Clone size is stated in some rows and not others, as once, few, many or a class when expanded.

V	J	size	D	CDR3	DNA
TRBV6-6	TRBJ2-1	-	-	CASSLSDGNEQFF	TGTGCCAGCAGCCTCTCGGACGGCAATGAGCAGTTCTTC
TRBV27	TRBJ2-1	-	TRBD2	CASSLSGLAGSSYNEQFF	TGTGCCAGCAGTTTATCGGGACTAGCGGGTAGCTCCTACAATGAGCAGTTCTTC
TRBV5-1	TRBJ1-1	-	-	CASSFGSTEAFF	TGCGCCAGCAGCTTTGGGAGCACTGAAGCTTTCTTT
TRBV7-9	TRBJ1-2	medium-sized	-	CASSLGFGQPSYGYTF	TGTGCCAGCAGCTTAGGCTTCGGACAGCCGTCCTATGGCTACACCTTC
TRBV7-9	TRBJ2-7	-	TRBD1	CASSTREPGQLEQYF	TGTGCCAGCAGCACAAGAGAACCGGGACAGCTCGAGCAGTACTTC
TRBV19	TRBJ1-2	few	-	CASSTLGDDGYTF	TGTGCCAGTAGTACCCTAGGGGACGATGGCTACACCTTC
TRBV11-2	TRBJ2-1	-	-	CASSGWAAISYNEQFF	TGTGCCAGCAGCGGGTGGGCAGCGATCTCCTACAATGAGCAGTTCTTC
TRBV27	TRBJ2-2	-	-	CASGPGWNTGELFF	TGTGCCAGCGGGCCCGGGTGGAACACCGGGGAGCTGTTTTTT
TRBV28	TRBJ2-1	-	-	CASLGWSFNVNEQFF	TGTGCCAGCCTCGGATGGTCTTTCAATGTCAATGAGCAGTTCTTC
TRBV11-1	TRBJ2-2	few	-	CASSGLLTGPGELFF	TGTGCCAGCAGCGGACTGTTAACAGGGCCCGGGGAGCTGTTTTTT
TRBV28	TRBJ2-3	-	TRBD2	CASSLTTSGRATDTQYF	TGTGCCAGCAGTTTAACGACTAGCGGGAGGGCCACAGATACGCAGTATTTT
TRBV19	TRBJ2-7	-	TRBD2	CASSITGLDSYEQYF	TGTGCCAGTAGTATTACGGGACTAGATTCCTACGAGCAGTACTTC
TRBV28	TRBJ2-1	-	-	CASSLTAAPSRIYNEQFF	TGTGCCAGCAGTTTAACTGCGGCGCCATCCCGAATTTACAATGAGCAGTTCTTC
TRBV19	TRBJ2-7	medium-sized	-	CASSMSRDERYF	TGTGCCAGTAGTATGTCCAGGGACGAGCGATACTTC
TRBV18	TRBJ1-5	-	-	CASSQAGFNQPQHF	TGTGCCAGCTCCCAGGCGGGATTCAATCAGCCCCAGCATTTT
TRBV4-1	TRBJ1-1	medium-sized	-	CASSQGGSEAFF	TGCGCCAGCAGCCAAGGAGGGTCTGAAGCTTTCTTT
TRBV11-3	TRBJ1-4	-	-	CASSYQNEKLFF	TGTGCCAGCAGCTACCAAAATGAAAAACTGTTTTTT
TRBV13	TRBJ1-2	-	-	CASSLAGTYGYTF	TGTGCCAGCAGCTTGGCCGGGACCTATGGCTACACCTTC